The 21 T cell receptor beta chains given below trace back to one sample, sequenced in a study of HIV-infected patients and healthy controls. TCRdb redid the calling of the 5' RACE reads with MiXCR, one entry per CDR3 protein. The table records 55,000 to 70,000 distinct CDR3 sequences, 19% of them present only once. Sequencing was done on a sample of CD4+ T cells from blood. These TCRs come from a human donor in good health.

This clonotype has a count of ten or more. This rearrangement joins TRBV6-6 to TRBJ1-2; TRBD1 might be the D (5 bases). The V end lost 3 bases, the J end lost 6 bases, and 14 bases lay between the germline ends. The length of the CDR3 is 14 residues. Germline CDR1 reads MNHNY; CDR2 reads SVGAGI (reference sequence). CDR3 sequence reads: CASSYNQGRDGYTF. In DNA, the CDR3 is TGTGCCAGCAGTTATAATCAGGGACGAGATGGCTACACCTTC.

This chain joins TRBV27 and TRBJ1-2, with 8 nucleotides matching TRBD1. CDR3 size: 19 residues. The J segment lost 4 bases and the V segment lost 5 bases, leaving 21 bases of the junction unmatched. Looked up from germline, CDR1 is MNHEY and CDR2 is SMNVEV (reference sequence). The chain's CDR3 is CASSPLWPPGQASLYGYTF. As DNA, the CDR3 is TGTGCCAGCAGTCCGTTATGGCCCCCGGGACAGGCATCGCTCTATGGCTACACCTTC.

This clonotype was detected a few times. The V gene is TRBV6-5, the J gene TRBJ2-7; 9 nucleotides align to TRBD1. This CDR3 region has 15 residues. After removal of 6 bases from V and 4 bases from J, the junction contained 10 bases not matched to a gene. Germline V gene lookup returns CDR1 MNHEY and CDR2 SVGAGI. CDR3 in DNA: TGTGCCAGCAGCCCCAACGACAGGGGGACTTACGAGCAGTACTTC. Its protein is CASSPNDRGTYEQYF.

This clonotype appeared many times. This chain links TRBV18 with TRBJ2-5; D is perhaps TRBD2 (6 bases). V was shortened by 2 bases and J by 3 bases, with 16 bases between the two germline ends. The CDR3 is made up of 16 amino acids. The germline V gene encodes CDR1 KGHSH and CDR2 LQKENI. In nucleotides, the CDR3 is TGTGCCAGCTCACCAATCGAACTAGCTGGGAAAGAGACCCAGTACTTC. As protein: CASSPIELAGKETQYF.

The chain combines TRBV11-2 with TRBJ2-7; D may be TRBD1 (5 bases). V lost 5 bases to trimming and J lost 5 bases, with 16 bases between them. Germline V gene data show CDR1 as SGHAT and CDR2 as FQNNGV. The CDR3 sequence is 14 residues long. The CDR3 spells CASSPTGVRHEQYF. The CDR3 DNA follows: TGTGCCAGCAGCCCAACAGGAGTTCGGCACGAGCAGTACTTC.

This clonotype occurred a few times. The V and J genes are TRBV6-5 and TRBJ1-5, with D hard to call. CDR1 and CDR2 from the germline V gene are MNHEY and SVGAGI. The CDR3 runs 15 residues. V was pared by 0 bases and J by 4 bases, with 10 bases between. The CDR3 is CASSYSAALNQPQHF. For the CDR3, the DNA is TGTGCCAGCAGTTACTCGGCAGCTCTAAATCAGCCCCAGCATTTT.

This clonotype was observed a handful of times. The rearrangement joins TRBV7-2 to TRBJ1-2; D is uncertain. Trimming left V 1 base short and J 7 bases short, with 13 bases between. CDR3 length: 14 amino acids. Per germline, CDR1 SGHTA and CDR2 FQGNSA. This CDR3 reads CASSLGERVGGYTF. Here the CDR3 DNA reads TGTGCCAGCAGCTTAGGGGAGCGGGTTGGTGGCTACACCTTC.

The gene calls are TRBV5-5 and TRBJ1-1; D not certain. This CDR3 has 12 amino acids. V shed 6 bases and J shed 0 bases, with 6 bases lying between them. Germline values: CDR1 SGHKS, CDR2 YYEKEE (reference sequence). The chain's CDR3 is CASTPLNTEAFF. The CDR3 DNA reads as TGTGCCAGCACCCCCCTGAACACTGAAGCTTTCTTT.

CDR3 residues: CSAGDLGRTNEKLFF. Here the CDR3 DNA reads TGCAGTGCTGGGGATCTTGGCCGAACTAATGAAAAACTGTTTTTT. The J gene is TRBJ1-4, the V gene TRBV20-1, with D hard to call. The germline V gene has CDR1 DFQATT and CDR2 SNEGSKA (reference sequence). Trimming pared 5 bases from V and 1 base from J, leaving 14 bases between. The CDR3 consists of 15 residues.

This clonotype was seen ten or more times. CDR3 loop: CASSRPRDTQYF. CDR3 DNA sequence: TGTGCCAGCAGCCGCCCTAGAGATACGCAGTATTTT. V usage is TRBV2 and J usage is TRBJ2-3; no definite D call. V gave up 6 bases and J gave up 5 bases, with 9 bases separating them. The CDR3 length is 12 residues. From germline, CDR1 is SNHLY and CDR2 FYNNEI.

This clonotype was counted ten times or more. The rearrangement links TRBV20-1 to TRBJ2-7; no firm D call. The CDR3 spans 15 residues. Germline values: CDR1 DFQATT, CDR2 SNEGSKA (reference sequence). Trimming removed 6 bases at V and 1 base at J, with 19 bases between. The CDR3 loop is CSAVSPLDGSYEQYF. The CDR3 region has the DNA TGCAGTGCCGTGAGCCCATTGGACGGGTCCTACGAGCAGTACTTC.

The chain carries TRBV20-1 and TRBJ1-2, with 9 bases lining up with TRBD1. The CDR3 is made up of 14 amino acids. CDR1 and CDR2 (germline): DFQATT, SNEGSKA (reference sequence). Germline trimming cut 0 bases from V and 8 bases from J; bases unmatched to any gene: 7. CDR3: CSAREGQGVRGYTF. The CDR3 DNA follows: TGCAGTGCTAGAGAGGGACAGGGTGTGAGGGGCTACACCTTC.

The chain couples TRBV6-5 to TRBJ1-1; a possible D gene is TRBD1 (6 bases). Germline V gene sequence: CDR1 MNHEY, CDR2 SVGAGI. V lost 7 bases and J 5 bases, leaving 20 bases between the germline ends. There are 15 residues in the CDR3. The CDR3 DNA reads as TGTGCCAGCATCTCAGGGGCAGGGTATAGGACTGAAGCTTTCTTT. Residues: CASISGAGYRTEAFF.

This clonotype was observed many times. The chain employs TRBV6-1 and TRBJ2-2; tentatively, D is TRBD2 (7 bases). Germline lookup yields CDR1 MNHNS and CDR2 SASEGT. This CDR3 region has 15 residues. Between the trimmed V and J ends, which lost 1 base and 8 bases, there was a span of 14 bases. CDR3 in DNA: TGTGCCAGCAGTGAAGGGGGGGGCCTCCCTGGGGAGCTGTTTTTT. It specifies CASSEGGGLPGELFF.

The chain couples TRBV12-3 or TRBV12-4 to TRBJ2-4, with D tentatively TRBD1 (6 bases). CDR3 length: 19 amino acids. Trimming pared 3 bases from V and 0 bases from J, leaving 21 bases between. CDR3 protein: CASSFLLHRVTLAKNIQYF. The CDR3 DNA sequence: TGTGCCAGCAGTTTTTTACTACACAGGGTTACCCTAGCCAAAAACATTCAGTACTTC.

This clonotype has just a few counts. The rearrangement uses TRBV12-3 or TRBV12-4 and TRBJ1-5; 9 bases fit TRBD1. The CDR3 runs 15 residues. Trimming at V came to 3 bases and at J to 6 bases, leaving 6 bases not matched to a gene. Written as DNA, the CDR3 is TGTGCCAGCAGTTTGTCGGGACAGGGTATTCAGCCCCAGCATTTT. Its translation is CASSLSGQGIQPQHF.

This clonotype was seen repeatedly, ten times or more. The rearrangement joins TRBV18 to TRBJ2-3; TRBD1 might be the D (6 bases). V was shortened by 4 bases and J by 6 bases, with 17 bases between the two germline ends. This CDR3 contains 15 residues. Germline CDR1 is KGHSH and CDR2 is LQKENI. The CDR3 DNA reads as TGTGCCAGCTCACTCCGACTTACAGGGTCCGATACGCAGTATTTT. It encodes CASSLRLTGSDTQYF.

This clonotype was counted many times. CDR3 amino acids: CSASGTGGFGGVTYEQFF. CDR3 coding DNA: TGCAGTGCCTCCGGGACAGGGGGATTTGGCGGAGTGACCTATGAGCAGTTCTTC. V gene TRBV20-1 combines with J gene TRBJ2-1; 11 bases align to TRBD1. The CDR3 totals 18 residues. Germline V lookup: CDR1 DFQATT, CDR2 SNEGSKA (reference sequence). The J segment lost 8 bases and the V segment lost 6 bases, leaving 21 bases of the junction unmatched.

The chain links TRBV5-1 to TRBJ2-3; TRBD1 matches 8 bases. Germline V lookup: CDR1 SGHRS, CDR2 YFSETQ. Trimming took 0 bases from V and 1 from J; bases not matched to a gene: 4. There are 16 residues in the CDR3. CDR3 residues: CASSLAGGYGTDTQYF. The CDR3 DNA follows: TGCGCCAGCAGCTTGGCAGGGGGCTATGGCACAGATACGCAGTATTTT.

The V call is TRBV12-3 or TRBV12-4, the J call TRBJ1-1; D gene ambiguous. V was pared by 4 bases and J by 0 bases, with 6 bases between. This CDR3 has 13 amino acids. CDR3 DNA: TGTGCCAGCAGTTCCGGCATGAACACTGAAGCTTTCTTT. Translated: CASSSGMNTEAFF.

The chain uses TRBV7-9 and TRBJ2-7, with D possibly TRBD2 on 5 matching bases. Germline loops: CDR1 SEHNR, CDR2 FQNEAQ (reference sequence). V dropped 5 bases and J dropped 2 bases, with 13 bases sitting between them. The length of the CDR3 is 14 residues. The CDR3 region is CASSPRNGAYEQYF. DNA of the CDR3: TGTGCCAGCAGCCCCCGGAACGGGGCCTACGAGCAGTACTTC.